The present T cell receptor (beta chain) was sequenced within a study of cytomegalovirus exposure and HLA in healthy donors. The CDR3 covers 14 residues. J lost 8 bases, V lost 6 bases, and 10 bases had no gene match. Germline V gives CDR1 MNHEY, CDR2 SVGAGI. Primers included in the PCR were 60 Vbeta and 13 Jbeta primers. The table came from immunoSEQ multiplex PCR; TCRdb's copy has only in-frame clones and leaves some out. The sample has some 180,000 clones, approximately 80% seen once; the top ten hold roughly 3.6%. Study results and limitations: Data from an earlier analysis indicated that most TCR beta V segments were productive either about 90% or about 30% of the time. An analysis that came later showed most CMV-associated TCR beta chains appearing HLA-restricted. A later analysis reportedly found that, within productive TCRs, an Asian-associated ancestry cluster had fewer N-insertions than the mean observed across the roughly 610 donors.

As concerns this clone: Its antigen is unidentified.

The receptor comes from a man in his forties in good health and CMV-seropositive. V is TRBV6-5 and J is TRBJ2-1, with 7 positions matching TRBD1. The specimen was PBMCs. The CDR3 bases are TGTGCCAGCAGCCCGGCAGGGGGTGTCGATGAGCAGTTCTTC. This encodes CASSPAGGVDEQFF.